One and the same sample provided the 5 T cell receptor beta chains below, sequenced in a study of T cell changes during pregnancy in multiple sclerosis. TCRdb's copy holds only in-frame clones and misses some; the assay was immunoSEQ multiplex PCR. The data show about 67,000 clones, approximately 90% seen once. The sequences come from peripheral blood, collected in the second trimester of pregnancy. These receptors originate from a female donor with multiple sclerosis, enrolled in a pregnancy study.

V usage is TRBV19 and J usage is TRBJ2-1; the D is unclear. This CDR3 comprises 11 residues. V lost 2 bases and J 7 bases, leaving 3 bases between the germline ends. The V gene's germline CDR1 is LNHDA and CDR2 SQIVND (reference sequence). The CDR3 DNA sequence: TGTGCCAGTAGTATACAGAATGAGCAGTTCTTC. It is translated as CASSIQNEQFF. The whole variable domain, filled in from reference TRBV19 and TRBJ2-1, reads DGGITQSPKYLFRKEGQNVTLSCEQNLNHDAMYWYRQDPGQGLRLIYYSQIVNDFQKGDIAEGYSVSREKKESFPLTVTSAQKNPTAFYLCASSIQNEQFFGPGTRLTVL.

J is TRBJ1-5 and V is TRBV10-2, with D perhaps TRBD1 (5 bases). The CDR3 is 16 amino acids. V was trimmed by 7 bases and J by 6 bases, leaving 22 bases between them. The germline V gene encodes CDR1 WSHSY and CDR2 SAAADI. In DNA, the CDR3 is TGCGCCAGCACCCCCTCGAGTGGGGCGGAGGGTCAGCCCCAGCATTTT. The encoded protein is CASTPSSGAEGQPQHF.

The rearrangement uses TRBV4-1 and TRBJ1-2, with D perhaps TRBD1 (5 bases). Trimming stripped 1 base from V and 6 bases from J, with 6 bases between. CDR1 is MGHRA, CDR2 YSYEKL, per germline. The CDR3 sequence is 12 residues long. The CDR3 is CASSQGGDGYTF. DNA for the CDR3: TGCGCCAGCAGCCAAGGGGGGGATGGCTACACCTTC.

V and J are TRBV2 and TRBJ1-4, with D possibly matching TRBD1 (6 bases). The CDR3 has 13 amino acids. V shed 6 bases and J shed 7 bases, with 12 bases lying between them. The germline V gene encodes CDR1 SNHLY and CDR2 FYNNEI. CDR3 region: CASRGQQGEKLFF. The CDR3 DNA follows: TGTGCCAGCAGAGGTCAACAGGGTGAAAAACTGTTTTTT. The variable domain in full, with the rest retrieved from reference TRBV2 and TRBJ1-4, is EPEVTQTPSHQVTQMGQEVILRCVPISNHLYFYWYRQILGQKVEFLVSFYNNEISEKSEIFDDQFSVERPDGSNFTLKIRSTKLEDSAMYFCASRGQQGEKLFFGSGTQLSVL.

Of note for this clone: At the DNA level, this CDR3 is encoded by other sequences in the same sample as well. The J gene is TRBJ1-2, the V gene TRBV6-5; D is undetermined. The CDR3 is 13 amino acids. Germline V gene sequence: CDR1 MNHEY, CDR2 SVGAGI. Trimming took 0 bases from V and 4 from J, leaving 6 bases between them. The CDR3 sequence is CASSYSRGYGYTF. The DNA for the CDR3 is TGTGCCAGCAGTTACTCCCGGGGCTATGGCTACACCTTC.